This TCR beta chain emerged from a study of high-grade serous ovarian cancer treatment subgroups. CDR1 is LGHNA, CDR2 YSLEER, per germline. This CDR3 is built from 13 residues. V was clipped by 3 bases and J by 4 bases, with 10 bases between them. Data came from immunoSEQ multiplex PCR; TCRdb stores just in-frame clones and leaves some out. The sample holds about 8,500 clones, about 75% seen once. Tumor samples were obtained before definitive surgery or chemotherapy. The TCR was taken from a human donor with high-grade serous ovarian cancer. Sequencing used tumor tissue. The J gene is TRBJ2-7, the V gene TRBV4-3; D is possibly TRBD2 (5 bases). The CDR3 sequence: CASSQFRGYEQYF. As DNA, the CDR3 is TGCGCCAGCAGCCAGTTTCGAGGGTACGAGCAGTACTTC.